This TCR beta chain came from a study of technical replicates of blood from a handful of donors (dated by TCRdb to 2016 to 2017). Libraries were constructed by the immunoSEQ multiplex PCR assay. Drawn from immuneACCESS, this table holds only the in-frame rearrangements with V and J called that TCRdb kept. Clones are partly lost; checked studies trace under half to an unresolved V gene and leave the rest unexplained. The sample includes about 59,000 clones, with just under 95% observed a single time. Of the sample, roughly 4% falls within the top ten clones. About this clone itself: Its target antigen remains unknown. No clone much larger than this one lies a single base away; base qualities are absent.

From the cysteine up to the phenylalanine, the CDR3 has a length of 13 residues. Only the CDR3 part of the read is kept: 39 bases, read in frame from the first base. V is shortened by 1 base, J by 2 bases, and the region joining them spans 9 bases. Looking up the germline V gene (reference sequence) yields CDR1 GTSNPN and CDR2 SVGIG. The receptor's source is a human donor in good health. Some clones in this sample may be carry-over from other donors' samples. The sequenced sample was PBMCs. The sequence is built from TRBV30 and TRBJ2-7, with the D gene not confidently named. The CDR3 reads as follows: CAWSGAPPYEQYF. The nucleotide sequence reads TGTGCCTGGAGTGGCGCGCCTCCCTACGAGCAGTACTTC.